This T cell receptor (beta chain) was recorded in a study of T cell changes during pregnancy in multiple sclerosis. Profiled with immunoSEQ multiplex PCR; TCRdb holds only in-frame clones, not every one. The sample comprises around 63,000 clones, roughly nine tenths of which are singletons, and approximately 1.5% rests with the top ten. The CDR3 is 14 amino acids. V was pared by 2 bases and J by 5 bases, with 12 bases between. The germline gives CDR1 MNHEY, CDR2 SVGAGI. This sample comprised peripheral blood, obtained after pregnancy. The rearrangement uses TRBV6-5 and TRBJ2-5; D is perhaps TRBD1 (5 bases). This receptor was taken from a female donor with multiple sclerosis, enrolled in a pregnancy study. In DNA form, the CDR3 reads TGTGCCAGCAGTTACAACTCAGGGTCCGAGACCCAGTACTTC. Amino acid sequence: CASSYNSGSETQYF.